This T cell receptor (beta chain) was captured by sequencing in a study of human T cells and chemical hapten exposure. About the research overall: Each patient's scalp received weekly diphenylcyclopropenone throughout the roughly 24-week study. A mostly female patient group had alopecia areata, totalis or universalis.

The library tagged each cDNA molecule with unique molecular identifiers. TCRdb recomputed calls from the RACE reads with MiXCR, one row per CDR3 protein. The repertoire holds about 360,000 distinct CDR3 sequences, with approximately 6.3% as singletons. As for time point: patch test 1, 2 weeks after DPC sensitization. Treatment: therapeutic diphenylcyclopropenone sensitization with weekly scalp DPC. The CDR3 has 13 amino acids. V was shortened by 6 bases and J by 6 bases, with 12 bases between the two germline ends. Germline V gives CDR1 SGHVS, CDR2 FQNEAQ. The receptor's source is a woman aged 18 to 35 with alopecia areata. Some clones in this sample may be carry-over from other donors' samples. The sample in question was whole blood, obtained in connection with sensitization to the hapten diphenylcyclopropenone (DPC). The chain links TRBV7-8 to TRBJ1-5, with D tentatively TRBD1 (6 bases). CDR3 region: CASRDSLFQPQHF. The CDR3 DNA is TGTGCCAGCAGGGACAGTCTTTTTCAGCCCCAGCATTTT.